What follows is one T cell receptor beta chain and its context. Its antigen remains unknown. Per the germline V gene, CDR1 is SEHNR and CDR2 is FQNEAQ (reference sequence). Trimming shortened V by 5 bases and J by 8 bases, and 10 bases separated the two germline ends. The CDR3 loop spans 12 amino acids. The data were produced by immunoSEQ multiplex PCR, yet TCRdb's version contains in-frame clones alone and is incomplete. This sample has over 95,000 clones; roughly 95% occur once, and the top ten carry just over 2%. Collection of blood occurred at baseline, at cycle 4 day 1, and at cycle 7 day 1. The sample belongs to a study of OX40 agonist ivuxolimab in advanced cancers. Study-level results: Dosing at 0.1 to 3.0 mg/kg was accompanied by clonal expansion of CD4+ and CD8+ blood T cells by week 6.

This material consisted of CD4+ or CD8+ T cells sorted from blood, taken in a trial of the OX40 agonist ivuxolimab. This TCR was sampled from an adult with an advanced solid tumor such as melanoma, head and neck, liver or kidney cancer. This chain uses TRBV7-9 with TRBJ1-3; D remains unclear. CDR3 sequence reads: CASSRRVDTIYF. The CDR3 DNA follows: TGTGCCAGCAGCCGACGCGTGGACACCATATATTTT.